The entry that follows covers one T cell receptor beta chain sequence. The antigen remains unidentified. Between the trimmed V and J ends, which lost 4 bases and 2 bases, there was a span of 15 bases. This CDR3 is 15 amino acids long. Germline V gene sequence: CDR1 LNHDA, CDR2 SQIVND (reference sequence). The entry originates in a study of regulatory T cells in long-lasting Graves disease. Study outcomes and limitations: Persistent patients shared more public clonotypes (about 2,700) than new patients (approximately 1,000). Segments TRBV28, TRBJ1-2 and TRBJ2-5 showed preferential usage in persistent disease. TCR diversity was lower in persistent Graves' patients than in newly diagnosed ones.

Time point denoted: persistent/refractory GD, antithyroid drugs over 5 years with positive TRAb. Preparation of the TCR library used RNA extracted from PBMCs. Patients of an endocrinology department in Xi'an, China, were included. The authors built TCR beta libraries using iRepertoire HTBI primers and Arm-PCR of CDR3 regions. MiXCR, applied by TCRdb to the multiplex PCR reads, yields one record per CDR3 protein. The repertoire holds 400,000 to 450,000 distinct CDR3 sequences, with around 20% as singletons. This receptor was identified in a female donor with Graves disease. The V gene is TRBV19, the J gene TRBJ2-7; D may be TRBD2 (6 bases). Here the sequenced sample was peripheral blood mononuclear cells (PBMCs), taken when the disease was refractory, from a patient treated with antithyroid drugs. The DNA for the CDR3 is TGTGCCAGTAGTACTACCGGGACTCTAACCTACGAGCAGTACTTC. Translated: CASSTTGTLTYEQYF.